Below are 3 T cell receptor beta chains sequenced from a single sample in a study of T-cell memory formation after mild COVID-19. TCRdb called the 5' RACE reads again in MiXCR, with one record for every CDR3 protein. This table holds 110,000 to 150,000 distinct CDR3 sequences, 14% found once. The sequencing input was PBMCs or a T cell subset sorted from them (not recorded which). The receptor source for this set is an adult woman who had mild COVID-19 (a few samples of this study predate the infection). Cell type and time point are not known.

The V and J genes are TRBV12-3 or TRBV12-4 and TRBJ2-5, with 7 bases lining up with TRBD2. Losses at the gene ends were 2 bases for V and 2 bases for J; bases not matched to a gene: 2. This CDR3 spans 14 amino acids. The CDR3 is CASSLWEGQETQYF. The DNA of the CDR3 is TGTGCCAGCAGTTTATGGGAGGGACAAGAGACCCAGTACTTC.

The rearrangement links TRBV4-3 to TRBJ2-1, with 14 bases identical to TRBD2. This CDR3 has 17 residues. Germline V lookup: CDR1 LGHNA, CDR2 YSLEER. Germline trimming cut 3 bases from V and 7 bases from J; bases unmatched to any gene: 8. CDR3 coding DNA: TGCGCCAGCAGCCATAGGGAGGGACTAGCGGGAGTTAATGAGCAGTTCTTC. It translates to CASSHREGLAGVNEQFF.

This clonotype has a single count. The chain employs TRBV11-3 and TRBJ2-3; unclear D gene. V was shortened by 0 bases and J by 5 bases, with 18 bases between the two germline ends. The CDR3 spans 17 residues. CDR1 is SGHNT and CDR2 is YENEEA in the germline V gene. CDR3 nucleotides: TGTGCCAGCAGCTTAGATTCCGAGACGGGCCTTCTAGATACGCAGTATTTT. Translated, it gives CASSLDSETGLLDTQYF.